This T cell receptor beta chain was profiled in a study of OX40 agonist ivuxolimab in advanced cancers. For the study at large: Given to patients was ivuxolimab, an agonistic anti-OX40 (CD134) antibody. Prior therapy, whether anti-PD-1, anti-PD-L1 or anti-CTLA-4, was allowed, and about 39% had some.

Concerning this clone: Its matching antigen is unknown.

Assay used: immunoSEQ multiplex PCR; TCRdb lists only in-frame clones, some missing. The table includes some 10,000 clones, more than 80% detected once. General study findings and limits: Normalized expansion of T-cell clones was also low for some nonresponders. Clones of CD4+ and CD8+ blood T cells grew by week 6 at doses of 0.1 to 3.0 mg/kg.

The CDR3 spans 15 residues. Between the trimmed V and J ends, which lost 0 bases and 1 base, there was a span of 9 bases. Germline values: CDR1 SNHLY, CDR2 FYNNEI. This chain connects TRBV2 to TRBJ1-1; D not certain. The material sequenced was CD4+ or CD8+ T cells sorted from blood, taken in a trial of the OX40 agonist ivuxolimab. This clonotype was sampled from an adult with an advanced solid tumor such as melanoma, head and neck, liver or kidney cancer. The CDR3 spells CASSEAGEGNTEAFF. The CDR3 bases are TGTGCCAGCAGTGAAGCCGGGGAGGGGAACACTGAAGCTTTCTTT.